The sequence of this TCR beta chain was determined in a study of radiation and T cells in renal cell carcinoma. Study information: Nephrectomy followed 15 Gy stereotactic body radiation by 4 weeks. Study-wide findings and caveats: Pretreatment tumor biopsies were lacking, so baseline clonotypes are unknown. From baseline, blood top tumor clonotypes peaked at 2 weeks post-radiation.

This clone has only one observation. Its antigen remains unidentified. Time point described: baseline pretreatment blood. Indicated treatment: 15 Gy SBRT to primary tumor, nephrectomy 4 weeks later. After SBRT, blood was collected at 2 and 4 weeks, plus baseline. The data were produced by immunoSEQ multiplex PCR, yet TCRdb's version contains in-frame clones alone and is incomplete. The sample gives 110,000 to 150,000 clones, 70% to 90% of which show up once; approximately 12% is in the top ten. From germline, CDR1 is SEHNR and CDR2 FQNEAQ (reference sequence). J was trimmed by 3 bases and V by 4 bases; bases with no gene match: 8. CDR3 length equals 16 residues.

The TCR sequence derives from a woman aged 50 to 60 with renal cell carcinoma. The source was blood, collected from a patient whose treatment included radiotherapy and nephrectomy. The chain joins TRBV7-9 to TRBJ2-7; 11 bases fit TRBD2. The CDR3 sequence is CASSSSLAGGGYEQYF. The CDR3 DNA sequence: TGTGCCAGCAGCTCCTCCTTAGCGGGGGGGGGCTACGAGCAGTACTTC.